The clone carrying this T cell receptor (beta chain) was counted between two and nine times. This sample was included in a study of blood T cells in healthy people across ages. With a J-beta primer mix and a sample-barcoded 5' primer, a second PCR ran about 6 to 11 cycles. TCRdb analysed the 5' RACE reads with MiXCR anew, one entry per CDR3 protein. The repertoire holds 700,000 to 900,000 distinct CDR3 sequences, with around a quarter as singletons. The same data also contributed to another study, on T cells of mothers and their children.

This TCR was sampled from a boy aged 10-17 years in good health. Sequences were obtained from blood.

CDR3 protein: CSARAGDHLTYEQYF. The CDR3 nucleotides are TGCAGTGCTAGAGCGGGGGACCACCTAACCTACGAGCAGTACTTC. The chain recombines TRBV20-1 with TRBJ2-7; tentatively, D is TRBD2 (6 bases). Trimming left V 1 base short and J 2 bases short, with 15 bases between. The germline V gene has CDR1 DFQATT and CDR2 SNEGSKA (reference sequence). This CDR3 has 15 amino acids.